This T cell receptor beta chain was observed in a study of identical twins. Comment on this clonotype: Its cognate antigen is unknown.

Study outcomes and limitations: The abundant beta clonotypes from cord blood had fewer insertions, and memory repertoires had none of this.

TCRdb re-analysed the 5' RACE reads in MiXCR, keeping a single row per CDR3 protein. The sample contains 200,000 to 300,000 distinct CDR3 sequences, about 10% of which appear only once. Material: memory T cells sorted from blood. This sequence was found in a man over 45 in good health.

Written as DNA, the CDR3 is TGTGCCAGCCGAGGGGCTGGGGACACTGAAGCTTTCTTT. As protein: CASRGAGDTEAFF. This rearrangement joins TRBV12-3 or TRBV12-4 to TRBJ1-1, with a possible D match to TRBD1 (5 bases). V gave up 8 bases and J gave up 3 bases, with 13 bases separating them. CDR3 size: 13 residues.